This T cell receptor (beta chain) derives from a study of blood T cells in healthy people across ages. CDR3 length: 15 amino acids. The germline V gene encodes CDR1 LNHNV and CDR2 YYDKDF (reference sequence). The V and J ends lost 5 bases and 0 bases respectively, with 14 bases between them. Together with a sample-barcoded 5' primer, a J-beta primer mix was included in a second PCR lasting roughly 6 to 12 cycles. Each cDNA molecule carried a tag from a template-switch adaptor that contained 12 random nucleotides. Each CDR3 protein is one row after TCRdb ran MiXCR on the 5' RACE reads. The sample lists 650,000 to 800,000 distinct CDR3 sequences, approximately 48% occurring once. Healthy individuals of Caucasian origin from Russia, aged roughly 6 to 95, served as donors. Researchers collected roughly 9.8 milliliters of peripheral blood from every single donor.

Sequencing input: blood. This chain joins TRBV15 and TRBJ2-7, with D possibly being TRBD2 (5 bases). The TCR was taken from a man between 60 and 75 years old in good health. The CDR3 DNA follows: TGTGCCACCAGCGGAGGTCCCGGGGACTCCTACGAGCAGTACTTC. This encodes CATSGGPGDSYEQYF. Full variable domain (missing parts from reference TRBV15 and TRBJ2-7): DAMVIQNPRYQVTQFGKPVTLSCSQTLNHNVMYWYQQKSSQAPKLLFHYYDKDFNNEADTPDNFQSRRPNTSFCFLDIRSPGLGDTAMYLCATSGGPGDSYEQYFGPGTRLTVT.